The source of this TCR beta chain is a study of tumor-infiltrating lymphocytes in primary liver carcinoma. RNA isolated from unsorted whole blood supplied the blood RNA, with germline DNA also extracted. A primer matching the constant region was used to make TCR beta cDNA from 500 to 650 ng of total RNA. Three nested multiplex PCR rounds, a slightly modified ARM-PCR, produced the libraries for TCR beta. It was with TRBV1-TRBV30 forward primers and a C-beta reverse primer that the first two PCR rounds were run, at about 10 cycles each. TCRdb analysed the multiplex PCR reads with MiXCR anew, one entry per CDR3 protein. The table records roughly 330,000 distinct CDR3 sequences, less than 65% of them present only once. Remarks on this clonotype: A read error may account for a junction end that differs from germline.

The CDR3 sequence is 14 residues long. CDR1 is MNHNY, CDR2 SVGAGI, per germline (reference sequence). Material for sequencing was peripheral blood. The rearrangement joins TRBV6-6 to TRBJ1-5; D ambiguous. The source is a man in his forties with primary liver carcinoma and hepatitis B virus infection. The CDR3 protein is CASSEEGGNPPQHF. The CDR3 DNA sequence: TGTGCCAGCAGTGAAGAGGGCGGCAATCCGCCCCAGCATTTT.